The clone carrying this T cell receptor (beta chain) occurred a few times. TCRdb itself ran the 5' RACE reads through MiXCR, one entry per CDR3 protein. The repertoire holds some 600,000 distinct CDR3 sequences, with 9% to 15% as singletons. The sample belongs to a study of T cells after yellow fever vaccination. CDR3 length equals 15 residues. V was cut by 5 bases and J by 10 bases, with 21 bases left in between. Germline lookup yields CDR1 SGHTA and CDR2 FQGNSA. This material consisted of PBMCs, taken on the day of the yellow fever booster vaccination. The chain recombines TRBV7-2 with TRBJ2-1; D is undetermined. The sequence derives from a man under 40 who received the YFV17D yellow fever vaccine. The CDR3 DNA is TGTGCCAGCAGCCGAGCTTTAAGCCCGGCGGAGGAGCAGTTCTTC. Amino acids: CASSRALSPAEEQFF.